The 20 T cell receptor beta chains listed next were all sequenced from one sample in a study of T-cell memory formation after mild COVID-19. TCRdb used MiXCR to reprocess the 5' RACE reads, holding one entry per CDR3 protein. The sample has roughly 610,000 distinct CDR3 sequences, around 15% seen once. Sequences were obtained from PBMCs or a T cell subset sorted from them (not recorded which). The receptor set was obtained from an adult woman who had mild COVID-19 (a few samples of this study predate the infection). Cell type and time point are not known.

This clonotype was counted only a few times. V and J are TRBV7-2 and TRBJ1-4; TRBD1 might be the D (5 bases). Germline V gives CDR1 SGHTA, CDR2 FQGNSA. CDR3 length equals 14 residues. V dropped 3 bases and J dropped 7 bases, with 12 bases sitting between them. The CDR3 is CASSFSGRGEKLFF. CDR3 coding DNA: TGTGCCAGCAGCTTTTCGGGACGCGGTGAAAAACTGTTTTTT.

This clonotype was counted only a few times. The V gene is TRBV7-9, the J gene TRBJ1-5; D is unclear. This CDR3 region has 14 residues. The germline CDR1 and CDR2 sequences are SEHNR and FQNEAQ (reference sequence). The V and J ends lost 2 bases and 5 bases respectively, with 10 bases between them. The chain's CDR3 is CASSLLSADQPQHF. DNA for the CDR3: TGTGCCAGCAGCTTATTATCGGCAGATCAGCCCCAGCATTTT.

The chain uses TRBV7-9 and TRBJ1-2; 8 positions agree with TRBD1. From germline, CDR1 is SEHNR and CDR2 FQNEAQ (reference sequence). This CDR3 contains 17 residues. Trimming at V came to 4 bases and at J to 0 bases, leaving 10 bases not matched to a gene. The CDR3 DNA reads TGTGCCAGCAGCTCCGGACAGGGTCGTAACCCTAACTATGGCTACACCTTC. Protein sequence: CASSSGQGRNPNYGYTF.

The rearrangement joins TRBV18 to TRBJ1-1; perhaps TRBD1 as D (6 bases). This CDR3 is built from 15 residues. From germline, CDR1 is KGHSH and CDR2 LQKENI. V lost 2 bases and J 1 base, leaving 11 bases between the germline ends. The CDR3 DNA reads TGTGCCAGCTCACCAAGGGGGGCGGGGAACACTGAAGCTTTCTTT. As protein: CASSPRGAGNTEAFF.

The V gene is TRBV7-9, the J gene TRBJ2-5, with a tentative D call TRBD2 (7 bases). Germline CDR1 SEHNR, CDR2 FQNEAQ (reference sequence). The V end lost 5 bases, the J end lost 4 bases, and 20 bases lay between the germline ends. This CDR3 contains 16 residues. The CDR3 spells CASSPLGRGPAETQYF. The CDR3 nucleotides read TGTGCCAGCAGCCCTCTTGGGCGGGGGCCCGCAGAGACCCAGTACTTC. Looking up the rest from reference TRBV7-9 and TRBJ2-5 gives the full variable domain: DTGVSQNPRHKITKRGQNVTFRCDPISEHNRLYWYRQTLGQGPEFLTYFQNEAQLEKSRLLSDRFSAERPKGSFSTLEIQRTEQGDSAMYLCASSPLGRGPAETQYFGPGTRLLVL.

The rearrangement uses TRBV5-1 and TRBJ2-7, with D possibly matching TRBD2 (6 bases). Germline V lookup: CDR1 SGHRS, CDR2 YFSETQ. V shed 2 bases and J shed 4 bases, with 19 bases lying between them. The CDR3 has 16 amino acids. The CDR3 bases are TGCGCCAGCAGCTTCGGGTTGTCTAGCGAGGGATACGAGCAGTACTTC. Its protein product is CASSFGLSSEGYEQYF.

The sample holds many counts of this clonotype. The junction and the germline gene differ at one end; a read error may be behind it. CDR3 nucleotides: TGCGCCAGCAGGACAGGGCTGAACACTGAAGCTTTCTTT. Translation gives CASRTGLNTEAFF. This chain joins TRBV2 and TRBJ1-1; TRBD1 matches 8 bases. CDR1 is SNHLY, CDR2 FYNNEI, per germline. The CDR3 has 13 residues.

This clonotype was recorded a few times. The chain uses TRBV11-2 and TRBJ1-6; D is uncertain. Germline values: CDR1 SGHAT, CDR2 FQNNGV. Trimming took off 1 base at V and 1 base at J, with 2 bases between the two ends. The CDR3 contains 14 residues. The CDR3 loop is CASSLGSYNSPLHF. The CDR3 coding sequence is TGTGCCAGCAGCTTAGGGTCCTATAATTCACCCCTCCACTTT.

The chain carries TRBV29-1 and TRBJ1-2; TRBD1 matches at 8 bases. This CDR3 comprises 14 residues. CDR1 and CDR2 from the germline V gene are SQVTM and ANQGSEA. With 0 bases clipped from V and 4 bases from J, the junction kept 4 bases outside the gene matches. CDR3 amino acids: CSVEEGGTGYGYTF. The DNA of the CDR3 is TGCAGCGTTGAAGAAGGAGGGACAGGCTATGGCTACACCTTC.

This clonotype was seen more than once but under ten times. The rearrangement joins TRBV19 to TRBJ2-1, with 7 bases fitting TRBD2. The CDR3 has 16 amino acids. The V segment lost 3 bases and the J segment 8 bases; nucleotides outside the gene matches: 13. From germline, CDR1 is LNHDA and CDR2 SQIVND (reference sequence). The CDR3 nucleotides are TGTGCCAGTAGTATTTACGCGCCTAGCGGCCCCGATGAGCAGTTCTTC. It specifies CASSIYAPSGPDEQFF.

The chain has TRBV7-9 and TRBJ1-1, with 8 bases matching TRBD1. The CDR3 consists of 15 residues. V dropped 5 bases and J dropped 0; count of bases not matched to a gene: 5. Germline CDR1 reads SEHNR; CDR2 reads FQNEAQ (reference sequence). CDR3 amino acids: CASSPWTGMNTEAFF. The DNA of the CDR3 is TGTGCCAGCAGCCCTTGGACAGGGATGAACACTGAAGCTTTCTTT.

This clonotype was recorded a few times. V usage is TRBV7-3 and J usage is TRBJ2-1, with 12 bases fitting TRBD1. With V trimmed by 4 bases and J by 8 bases, 6 bases remained unmatched. Germline V CDR1 and CDR2: SGHTA, FQGTGA. The CDR3 sequence is 15 residues long. CDR3 sequence: CASSSPGQGADEQFF. As DNA, the CDR3 is TGTGCCAGCAGCTCACCGGGACAGGGGGCGGATGAGCAGTTCTTC. The whole variable domain, filled in from reference TRBV7-3 and TRBJ2-1, reads GAGVSQTPSNKVTEKGKYVELRCDPISGHTALYWYRQSLGQGPEFLIYFQGTGAADDSGLPNDRFFAVRPEGSVSTLKIQRTERGDSAVYLCASSSPGQGADEQFFGPGTRLTVL.

The chain links TRBV2 to TRBJ2-1, with 8 positions matching TRBD1. This CDR3 region has 12 residues. Germline trimming cut 11 bases from V and 7 bases from J; bases unmatched to any gene: 7. The germline V gene encodes CDR1 SNHLY and CDR2 FYNNEI. For the CDR3, the DNA is TGTGCCGCAGGCCAGGGGGCGAATGAGCAGTTCTTC. Translated, it gives CAAGQGANEQFF.

This clonotype was found a few times. Here the CDR3 reads CSADRDRGYNEQFF. CDR3 coding DNA: TGCAGCGCCGACCGGGACAGGGGCTACAATGAGCAGTTCTTC. This sequence joins TRBV29-1 and TRBJ2-1; TRBD1 agrees at 10 bases. The junction had 6 bases not matched to a gene; V was cut back by 7 bases and J by 3 bases. The CDR3 runs 14 residues. CDR1 SQVTM and CDR2 ANQGSEA come from the germline V gene.

V usage is TRBV30 and J usage is TRBJ1-1; D not resolved. V lost 1 base and J 6 bases, leaving 15 bases between the germline ends. This CDR3 comprises 14 residues. From germline, CDR1 is GTSNPN and CDR2 SVGIG (reference sequence). CDR3 nucleotide sequence: TGTGCCTGGAGTGGGGTAGGCGACATCGCTGAAGCTTTCTTT. Protein: CAWSGVGDIAEAFF. The full variable domain, completed using reference TRBV30 and TRBJ1-1, is SQTIHQWPATLVQPVGSPLSLECTVEGTSNPNLYWYRQAAGRGLQLLFYSVGIGQISSEVPQNLSASRPQDRQFILSSKKLLLSDSGFYLCAWSGVGDIAEAFFGQGTRLTVV.

This clonotype occurred a few times. The V gene is TRBV18, the J gene TRBJ2-5; possible D gene TRBD2, 6 bases. Germline-derived CDR1 and CDR2 are KGHSH and LQKENI. This CDR3 is 14 amino acids long. V gave up 2 bases and J gave up 3 bases, with 10 bases separating them. The CDR3 is CASSPSREEETQYF. In nucleotides, the CDR3 is TGTGCCAGCTCACCATCCAGGGAGGAAGAGACCCAGTACTTC.

The sample holds a few counts of this clonotype. The genes are TRBV5-1 and TRBJ2-3, with 9 bases aligning to TRBD1. After removal of 4 bases from V and 4 bases from J, the junction contained 10 bases not matched to a gene. Germline V gene sequence: CDR1 SGHRS, CDR2 YFSETQ. The CDR3 contains 16 residues. CDR3 bases: TGCGCCAGCAGCAAAACCGGGACAGGGAATGCAGATACGCAGTATTTT. Its translation is CASSKTGTGNADTQYF. Variable domain in full (rest from reference TRBV5-1 and TRBJ2-3): KAGVTQTPRYLIKTRGQQVTLSCSPISGHRSVSWYQQTPGQGLQFLFEYFSETQRNKGNFPGRFSGRQFSNSRSEMNVSTLELGDSALYLCASSKTGTGNADTQYFGPGTRLTVL.

At least ten counts were recorded for this clonotype. The rearrangement uses TRBV3-1 and TRBJ1-2; 7 bases map to TRBD1. Germline CDR1 and CDR2: LGHDT and YNNKEL (reference sequence). CDR3 length: 13 amino acids. The J segment lost 2 bases and the V segment lost 5 bases, leaving 2 bases of the junction unmatched. The CDR3 nucleotides read TGTGCCAGCAGCTCGGGACAGAACTATGGCTACACCTTC. It yields the protein CASSSGQNYGYTF.

Only a few counts were recorded for this clonotype. The chain joins TRBV13 to TRBJ2-1, with 7 nucleotides matching TRBD1. This CDR3 has 15 residues. Unmatched junction bases numbered 7, after V lost 4 bases and J lost 4 bases. Germline V CDR1 and CDR2: PRHDT, FYEKMQ (reference sequence). Here the CDR3 DNA reads TGTGCCAGCAGCTCATGGGACAGACAGTACAATGAGCAGTTCTTC. The encoded protein is CASSSWDRQYNEQFF.

This clonotype was detected a few times. The V gene is TRBV4-3, the J gene TRBJ2-1; D call uncertain. The CDR3 has 16 residues. The V end was cut by 1 base, the J end by 0 bases, with 10 bases between. CDR1 LGHNA and CDR2 YSLEER come from the germline V gene. In DNA form, the CDR3 reads TGCGCCAGCAGCCAAGGGTTAACCCTCTCCTACAATGAGCAGTTCTTC. Protein product: CASSQGLTLSYNEQFF.